Below, 8 T cell receptor beta chains from the same sample are listed, as sequenced in a study of shared clonotypes between healthy human individuals. Method: immunoSEQ multiplex PCR; TCRdb's copy keeps in-frame clones and lacks some. Seen here are more than 2 million clones, roughly 95% observed once, and the top ten hold roughly 0.13%. The source material was naive CD4+ T cells sorted from blood. The subset was: CD45RA+ positively selected. The receptors were sampled from a man aged 18 to 29 in good health.

The V call is TRBV6-6, the J call TRBJ2-1; perhaps TRBD2 as D (5 bases). In germline, CDR1 is MNHNY, CDR2 SVGAGI (reference sequence). The CDR3 sequence is 15 residues long. The V end lost 2 bases, the J end lost 0 bases, and 8 bases lay between the germline ends. The CDR3 bases are TGTGCCAGCAGTTACCTAGCAGGCTCCTACAATGAGCAGTTCTTC. Protein sequence: CASSYLAGSYNEQFF.

This chain joins TRBV6-5 and TRBJ2-3; D unresolved. Germline V gives CDR1 MNHEY, CDR2 SVGAGI. The ends were cut back, 7 bases at V and 2 bases at J, with 16 bases in the middle. The CDR3 length is 15 residues. The CDR3 DNA reads as TGTGCCAGCACCCTCTCTCAAGTCTCCACAGATACGCAGTATTTT. Its translation is CASTLSQVSTDTQYF.

J is TRBJ2-5 and V is TRBV11-2; a weak D match, TRBD2 (5 bases). V was cut by 5 bases and J by 1 base, with 11 bases left in between. CDR1 and CDR2 from the germline V gene are SGHAT and FQNNGV. The CDR3 covers 14 residues. In nucleotides, the CDR3 is TGTGCCAGCAGCCCCGGGAATGGCCAAGAGACCCAGTACTTC. As protein: CASSPGNGQETQYF.

This clone has just one count. The CDR3 DNA sequence: TGTGCCAGCAGCTTAGGACAGATACCCCTCCACTTT. This codes for CASSLGQIPLHF. V gene TRBV7-9 combines with J gene TRBJ1-6, with a weak D call TRBD1 (5 bases). The germline V and J ends were trimmed by 1 base and 12 bases, with 7 bases remaining between them. The CDR3 extends over 12 amino acids. Germline V lookup: CDR1 SEHNR, CDR2 FQNEAQ (reference sequence).

V and J are TRBV6-5 and TRBJ2-2; TRBD2 might be the D (5 bases). This CDR3 comprises 14 residues. Trimming removed 6 bases at V and 0 bases at J, with 8 bases between. Germline values: CDR1 MNHEY, CDR2 SVGAGI. CDR3 region: CASSRTPNTGELFF. The CDR3 DNA reads as TGTGCCAGCAGCAGGACTCCGAACACCGGGGAGCTGTTTTTT.

This clone appeared a few times. The V and J genes are TRBV12-2 and TRBJ2-6; TRBD2, as called in the table, went unchecked against the DNA. TRBV12-2 is deemed a pseudogene. There are 21 residues in the CDR3. In DNA, the CDR3 is TGTGCAAGTCGCTTAGTTCCCCTTGGGAGCGGGAGGACCGAGGGGGCCAACGTCCTGACTTTC. Its translation: CASRLVPLGSGRTEGANVLTF.

The chain carries TRBV6-5 and TRBJ1-1; D remains ambiguous. V was clipped by 2 bases and J by 1 base, with 8 bases between them. The germline gives CDR1 MNHEY, CDR2 SVGAGI. The CDR3 length is 14 residues. The CDR3 spells CASSYAVKNTEAFF. In DNA form, the CDR3 reads TGTGCCAGCAGTTACGCCGTGAAGAACACTGAAGCTTTCTTT.

CDR3 sequence reads: CASRNPTGPYEQYF. The CDR3, as DNA: TGTGCCAGCAGAAACCCGACGGGGCCCTACGAGCAGTACTTC. The chain links TRBV6-5 to TRBJ2-7, with D tentatively TRBD1 or TRBD2 (5 bases each). V lost 6 bases and J lost 2, with 14 bases in between. This CDR3 region has 14 residues. The germline V gene encodes CDR1 MNHEY and CDR2 SVGAGI.